This entry is about one T cell receptor (beta chain). Its antigen is undetermined. From 5'RACE with constant-segment primers came TCR alpha and TCR beta cDNA libraries that carried sample barcodes and UMIs. TCRdb re-analysed the 5' RACE reads in MiXCR, keeping a single row per CDR3 protein. The sample lists 500,000 to 550,000 distinct CDR3 sequences; 20% were seen once. The data stem from a study of T-cell memory formation after mild COVID-19. Overall study context: For the most part, TCR clusters were specific to one donor. Study results and caveats: Clones contracting over day 15 to 85 were CD4/CD8 balanced, with later expanders leaning CD4+. Some clones that responded turned up in pre-infection memory, which suggests that cross-reactive memory joined in.

The origin of this receptor is an adult woman who had mild COVID-19 (a few samples of this study predate the infection). Cell type and time point are not known. What was sequenced was PBMCs or a T cell subset sorted from them (not recorded which).

CDR3 sequence: CASSQAPVGISGNTIYF. CDR3 DNA sequence: TGCGCCAGCAGCCAAGCCCCGGTGGGGATCTCTGGAAACACCATATATTTT. The chain combines TRBV4-1 with TRBJ1-3, with D uncertain. Trimming cost V 1 base and J 0 bases, with 13 bases left between them. Germline assignment: CDR1 MGHRA and CDR2 YSYEKL. CDR3 length: 17 residues.